The present entry profiles one T cell receptor beta chain with its context. The target antigen is unknown. This CDR3 region has 13 residues. Germline CDR1 and CDR2: SGHRS and YFSETQ. The V gene lost 1 base and the J gene lost 8 bases, with 12 bases spanning the gap. This entry belongs to a study of OX40 agonist ivuxolimab in advanced cancers. Individuals having autoimmune disease history or systemic immunosuppression were not enrolled. Sequenced by immunoSEQ multiplex PCR; TCRdb stores in-frame clones only, minus some. The sample yields about 100,000 clones, 80% to 95% seen once. Study results and limitations: A proportion of nonresponders additionally exhibited low normalized T-cell clonal expansion. At 0.1 to 3.0 mg/kg and by week 6, clonal expansion occurred in CD4+ and CD8+ blood T cells.

The chain uses TRBV5-1 and TRBJ1-2, with D possibly being TRBD1 (5 bases). This TCR came from an adult with an advanced solid tumor such as melanoma, head and neck, liver or kidney cancer. The sequences come from CD4+ or CD8+ T cells sorted from blood, collected in a trial of the OX40 agonist ivuxolimab. The CDR3 sequence is CASSLWTNGGYTF. For the CDR3, the DNA is TGCGCCAGCAGCTTGTGGACAAACGGAGGCTACACCTTC.